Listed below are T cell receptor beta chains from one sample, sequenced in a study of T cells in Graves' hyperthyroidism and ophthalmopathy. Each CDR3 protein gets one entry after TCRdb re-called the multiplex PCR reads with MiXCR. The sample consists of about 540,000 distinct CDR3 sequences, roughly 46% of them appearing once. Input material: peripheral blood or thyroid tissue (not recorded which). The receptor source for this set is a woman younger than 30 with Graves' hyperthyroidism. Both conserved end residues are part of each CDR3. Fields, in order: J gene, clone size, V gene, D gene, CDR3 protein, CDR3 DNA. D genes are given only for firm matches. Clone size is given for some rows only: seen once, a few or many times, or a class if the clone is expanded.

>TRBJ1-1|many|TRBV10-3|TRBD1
CAIKDGTERNTEAFF
TGTGCCATCAAGGACGGGACAGAGAGGAACACTGAAGCTTTCTTT
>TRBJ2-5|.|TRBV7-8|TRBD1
CASSLSTGGETQYF
TGTGCCAGCAGTCTCTCGACAGGGGGGGAGACCCAGTACTTC
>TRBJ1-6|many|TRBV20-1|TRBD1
CSAAGTEGNSPLHF
TGCAGTGCTGCCGGGACAGAGGGTAATTCACCCCTCCACTTT
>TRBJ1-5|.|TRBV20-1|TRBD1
CSARDWDRGNQPQHF
TGCAGTGCTAGAGACTGGGACAGGGGAAATCAGCCCCAGCATTTT
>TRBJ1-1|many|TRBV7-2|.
CASSSRGGTEAFF
TGTGCCAGCAGCTCTAGGGGGGGAACTGAAGCTTTCTTT
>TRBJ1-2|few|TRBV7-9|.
CASSGPLRTRVLGYTF
TGTGCCAGTAGTGGGCCGTTGAGGACACGGGTTCTGGGCTACACCTTC
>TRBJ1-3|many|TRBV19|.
CASSRDGPSGNTIYF
TGTGCCAGTAGCCGTGACGGACCCTCTGGAAACACCATATATTTT
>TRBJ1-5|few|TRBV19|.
CASSITGNSVHSNQPQHF
TGTGCCAGTAGTATAACCGGGAACTCCGTACATAGCAATCAGCCCCAGCATTTT
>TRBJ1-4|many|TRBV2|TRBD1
CASSEGTGAHPGANEKLFF
TGTGCCAGCAGTGAAGGGACAGGGGCGCACCCTGGGGCTAATGAAAAACTGTTTTTT
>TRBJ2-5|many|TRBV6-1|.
CASGPSPGETQYF
TGTGCCAGCGGCCCGTCCCCTGGGGAGACCCAGTACTTC
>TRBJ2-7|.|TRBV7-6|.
CASSPWADSYEQYF
TGTGCCAGCAGCCCGTGGGCGGATTCCTACGAGCAGTACTTC
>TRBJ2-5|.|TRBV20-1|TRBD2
CSASTSGRVETQYF
TGCAGTGCGTCAACTAGCGGGAGGGTAGAGACCCAGTACTTC
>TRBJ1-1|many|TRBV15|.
CATSRDQGLGTEAFF
TGTGCCACCAGCAGAGATCAGGGACTTGGCACTGAAGCTTTCTTT
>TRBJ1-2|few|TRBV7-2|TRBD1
CASTGPGQGFGYTF
TGTGCCAGCACCGGACCGGGACAGGGATTTGGCTACACCTTC
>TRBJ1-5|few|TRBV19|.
CASSIGKNQPQHF
TGTGCCAGTAGTATTGGTAAGAATCAGCCCCAGCATTTT
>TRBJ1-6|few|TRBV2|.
CASSARDTMGSPLHF
TGTGCCAGCAGCGCCCGGGACACCATGGGTTCACCCCTCCACTTT
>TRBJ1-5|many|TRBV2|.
CASSEESNQPQHF
TGTGCCAGCAGCGAAGAGAGCAATCAGCCCCAGCATTTT
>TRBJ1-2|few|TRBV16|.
CASSQSGDGYTF
TGTGCCAGCAGCCAATCGGGGGATGGCTACACCTTC
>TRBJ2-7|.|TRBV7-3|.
CASSLDGPSYEQYF
TGTGCCAGCAGTTTGGACGGTCCCTCCTACGAGCAGTACTTC
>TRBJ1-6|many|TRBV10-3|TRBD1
CAIRINPDRNNSPLHF
TGTGCCATCAGAATTAACCCGGACAGGAATAATTCACCCCTCCACTTT
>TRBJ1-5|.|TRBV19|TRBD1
CASSSTDRRGQPQHF
TGTGCCAGTAGTTCCACGGACAGGAGAGGTCAGCCCCAGCATTTT
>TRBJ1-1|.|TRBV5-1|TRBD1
CASTSGQMNTEAFF
TGCGCCAGCACCTCGGGACAGATGAACACTGAAGCTTTCTTT
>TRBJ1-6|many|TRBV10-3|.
CAISRTQGPNNSPLHF
TGTGCCATCAGTCGAACCCAGGGACCAAATAATTCACCCCTCCACTTT
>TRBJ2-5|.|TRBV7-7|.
CASSSLGLETQYF
TGTGCCAGCAGCTCATTGGGGCTGGAGACCCAGTACTTC
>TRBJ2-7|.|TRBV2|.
CASSDGLLVTRTLSSYEQYF
TGTGCCAGCAGTGATGGCTTGTTGGTTACTAGAACCTTGAGCTCCTACGAGCAGTACTTC
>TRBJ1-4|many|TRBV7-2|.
CASSYKRAFNEKLFF
TGTGCCAGCAGCTACAAGAGGGCCTTCAATGAAAAACTGTTTTTT
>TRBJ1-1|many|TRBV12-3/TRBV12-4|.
CASSLVQENTEAFF
TGTGCCAGCAGTTTGGTCCAGGAGAACACTGAAGCTTTCTTT
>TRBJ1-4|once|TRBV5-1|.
CASSFGHEGEEIPGEKLFF
TGCGCCAGCAGCTTTGGCCACGAAGGGGAGGAAATCCCCGGTGAAAAACTGTTTTTT
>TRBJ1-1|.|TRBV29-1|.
CSVDQVYEAFF
TGCAGCGTTGATCAGGTATACGAAGCTTTCTTT
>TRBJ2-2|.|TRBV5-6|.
CASSQGFVGELFF
TGTGCCAGCAGCCAGGGATTTGTCGGGGAGCTGTTTTTT
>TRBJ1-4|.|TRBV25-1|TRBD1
CAISDYTGPGTGGIEKLFF
TGTGCCATCAGTGACTATACAGGCCCCGGGACAGGGGGTATTGAAAAACTGTTTTTT
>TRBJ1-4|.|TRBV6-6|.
CASSSEGANEKLFF
TGTGCCAGCTCCAGCGAGGGAGCTAATGAAAAACTGTTTTTT
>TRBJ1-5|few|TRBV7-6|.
CASQQGRGSNQPQHF
TGTGCTAGTCAACAGGGAAGGGGGAGCAATCAGCCCCAGCATTTT